This T cell receptor (beta chain) is from a study of post-analysis software for immune sequencing data. Worth noting for this clonotype: The antigen is unknown.

Unique molecular identifiers were carried by the TCR beta cDNA libraries. From roughly 1 to 10 million T cells, roughly 0.5 million cDNA molecules were obtained. TCRdb reprocessed the PCR reads with MiXCR, giving one entry per CDR3 protein. Of about 820,000 distinct CDR3 sequences listed, roughly 58% are singletons. The V gene end was trimmed by 4 bases and the J gene end by 3 bases; junction bases not matched to a gene: 10. The CDR3 contains 16 residues. Germline assignment: CDR1 MGHDK and CDR2 SYGVNS. Findings and limits, study-wide: TRBV5-6, TRBV5-1 and TRBV20-1 were among about 5 TRBV segments more frequent in patients than controls. Significantly decreased normalized Chao1 diversity was recorded for multiple sclerosis patients relative to controls. Batch-mates among the samples co-clustered strongly by F measure.

The chain combines TRBV25-1 with TRBJ1-2; TRBD1 agrees at 8 bases. Sequences were obtained from blood. The TCR comes from a girl aged 10 to 17 with multiple sclerosis. The CDR3 loop is CASSGQGAERDYGYTF. The DNA for the CDR3 is TGTGCCAGCAGTGGGCAGGGGGCTGAGAGGGACTATGGCTACACCTTC.